A selection of T cell receptor beta chains follows, all from one sample in a study of blood T cell repertoires in COVID-19. The table came from immunoSEQ multiplex PCR; TCRdb's copy has only in-frame clones and leaves some out. The sample lists approximately 60,000 clones, 86% occurring once. The sequenced sample was peripheral blood. The receptor source for this set is a man between 50 and 59 years old with active COVID-19. The CDR3 runs from the conserved cysteine through the conserved F or W. D genes are given only for firm matches. Some rows have no size entry. The others give once, few or many, or a class for an expanded clone.

TRBV14	TRBJ2-5	TRBD2	-	CASSPGLAGVGETQYF	TGTGCCAGCAGCCCGGGACTAGCGGGAGTGGGGGAGACCCAGTACTTC
TRBV6-5	TRBJ1-2	TRBD1	-	CASRSNRGPLGYTF	TGTGCCAGCAGGTCCAACAGGGGGCCCCTTGGCTACACCTTC
TRBV2	TRBJ2-3	-	-	CASSEAALGVARITDTQYF	TGTGCCAGCAGTGAAGCTGCCCTAGGAGTGGCCCGGATCACAGATACGCAGTATTTT
TRBV27	TRBJ2-3	-	-	CASSLGGRNTDTQYF	TGTGCCAGCAGTTTAGGCGGCAGAAACACAGATACGCAGTATTTT
TRBV4-3	TRBJ1-6	-	-	CASSQVLRDTENSPLHF	TGCGCCAGCAGCCAAGTGCTTCGGGACACCGAGAATTCACCCCTCCACTTT
TRBV6-2/TRBV6-3	TRBJ1-2	TRBD1	-	CASSIRTRDRNVRGYTF	TGTGCCAGCAGTATTAGAACAAGGGACAGGAATGTCCGGGGCTACACCTTC
TRBV6-5	TRBJ2-5	TRBD1	-	CAVRDRAGETQYF	TGTGCGGTGAGGGACAGGGCGGGAGAGACCCAGTACTTC
TRBV6-6	TRBJ2-1	TRBD1	once	CASSYGGQDYNEQFF	TGTGCCAGCAGTTACGGGGGACAGGACTACAATGAGCAGTTCTTC
TRBV5-4	TRBJ1-1	-	-	CASSLRRVGTEAFF	TGTGCCAGCAGCTTGCGGCGGGTGGGCACTGAAGCTTTCTTT
TRBV6-1	TRBJ1-2	-	-	CASSENRARGYTF	TGTGCCAGCAGTGAGAACAGGGCTCGGGGCTACACCTTC
TRBV5-5	TRBJ1-3	-	-	CASTPLDRLGNTIYF	TGTGCCAGCACCCCGCTCGACAGGCTTGGAAACACCATATATTTT
TRBV7-9	TRBJ1-5	TRBD1	-	CASSSNRDRGPGQPQHF	TGTGCCAGCAGCTCCAACAGGGACAGGGGGCCGGGGCAGCCCCAGCATTTT
TRBV6-5	TRBJ2-5	-	-	CASSQGRATQYF	TGTGCCAGCAGCCAGGGGAGGGCGACCCAGTACTTC
TRBV19	TRBJ2-2	-	-	CASSISVLVVGELFF	TGTGCCAGTAGTATTTCCGTATTAGTGGTCGGGGAGCTGTTTTTT
TRBV5-1	TRBJ1-2	TRBD1	-	CASSADRAYGYTF	TGCGCCAGCAGTGCCGACAGGGCCTATGGCTACACCTTC
TRBV11-2	TRBJ2-7	-	-	CASSLGTVSYEQYF	TGTGCCAGCAGCTTAGGAACGGTCTCCTACGAGCAGTACTTC
TRBV19	TRBJ2-3	-	-	CASSRALYITDTQYF	TGTGCCAGTAGTAGGGCCCTATATATCACAGATACGCAGTATTTT
TRBV3-1/TRBV3-2	TRBJ2-7	-	-	CASSLGLNYEQYF	TGTGCCAGCAGCCTCGGACTAAACTACGAGCAGTACTTC
TRBV14	TRBJ1-2	TRBD1	-	CASSHETGVYGYTF	TGTGCCAGCAGCCACGAGACAGGGGTCTATGGCTACACCTTC
TRBV12-5	TRBJ2-1	TRBD2	-	CASGPRTSGGLGEQFF	TGTGCTAGTGGGCCGCGGACTAGCGGGGGCCTAGGGGAGCAGTTCTTC
TRBV19	TRBJ1-5	-	-	CASSVTFTNQPQHF	TGTGCCAGTAGTGTGACTTTCACCAATCAGCCCCAGCATTTT
TRBV5-8	TRBJ2-3	TRBD2	once	CASSFGLAIVDTQYF	TGTGCCAGCAGCTTTGGACTAGCCATTGTCGATACGCAGTATTTT
TRBV5-6	TRBJ1-5	-	-	CASSLTISNQPQHF	TGTGCCAGCAGCCTGACAATTAGCAATCAGCCCCAGCATTTT
TRBV6-5	TRBJ2-2	TRBD1	-	CASRDRGGGELFF	TGTGCCAGCAGAGACAGGGGCGGAGGGGAGCTGTTTTTT
TRBV7-9	TRBJ1-1	-	-	CASSLETGWETAFF	TGTGCCAGCAGCTTAGAGACAGGCTGGGAGACAGCTTTCTTT
TRBV5-1	TRBJ1-5	-	-	CASRGGEGQPQHF	TGCGCCAGCAGAGGGGGGGAGGGGCAGCCCCAGCATTTT
TRBV11-3	TRBJ2-2	TRBD1	-	CASSLAQGQDYTGELFF	TGTGCCAGCAGCTTAGCCCAGGGACAGGACTACACCGGGGAGCTGTTTTTT
TRBV21-1	TRBJ2-1	-	-	CASSKAPSPRSYNEQFF	TGTGCCAGCAGCAAAGCTCCTAGCCCCCGCTCCTACAATGAGCAGTTCTTC
TRBV6-1	TRBJ1-6	-	-	CASSEAGEENSPLHF	TGTGCCAGCAGTGAAGCGGGGGAGGAGAATTCACCCCTCCACTTT
TRBV5-1	TRBJ2-7	-	-	CASSLAELVGEQYF	TGCGCCAGCAGCTTGGCCGAACTAGTCGGCGAGCAGTACTTC
TRBV19	TRBJ2-3	TRBD1	few	CASSTGTDLTDTQYF	TGTGCCAGTAGTACCGGGACAGACCTTACAGATACGCAGTATTTT
TRBV30	TRBJ1-5	-	-	CAWSMARGTREPQHF	TGTGCCTGGAGTATGGCAAGGGGGACGAGGGAGCCCCAGCATTTT
TRBV29-1	TRBJ1-3	TRBD1	-	CSVERTGGGRNTIYF	TGCAGCGTTGAGAGGACAGGGGGCGGAAGAAACACCATATATTTT
TRBV25-1	TRBJ1-6	TRBD1	once	CASSESGTVFGSPLHF	TGTGCCAGCAGTGAGTCCGGGACAGTGTTCGGGTCACCCCTCCACTTT
TRBV28	TRBJ2-6	-	-	CASIETGGQANVLTF	TGTGCCAGCATTGAAACGGGGGGACAGGCCAACGTCCTGACTTTC